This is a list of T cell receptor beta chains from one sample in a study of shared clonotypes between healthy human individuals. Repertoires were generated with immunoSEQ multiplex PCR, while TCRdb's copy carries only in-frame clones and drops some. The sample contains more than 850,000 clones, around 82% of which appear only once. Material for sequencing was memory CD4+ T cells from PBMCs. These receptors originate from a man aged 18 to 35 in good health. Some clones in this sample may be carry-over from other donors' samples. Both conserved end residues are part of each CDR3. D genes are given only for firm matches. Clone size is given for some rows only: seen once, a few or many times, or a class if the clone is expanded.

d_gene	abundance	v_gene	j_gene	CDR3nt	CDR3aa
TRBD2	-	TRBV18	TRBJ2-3	TGTGCCAGCTCACCACGTTTAGCGGGAAGCACAGATACGCAGTATTTT	CASSPRLAGSTDTQYF
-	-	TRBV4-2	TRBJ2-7	TGTGCCAGCGGTGGTATTTCTGCGGAATCCTACGAGCAGTACTTC	CASGGISAESYEQYF
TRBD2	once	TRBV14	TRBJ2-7	TGTGCCAGCAGCCACGGGGCACTAGCGGGGACCTACGAGCAGTACTTC	CASSHGALAGTYEQYF
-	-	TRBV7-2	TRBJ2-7	TGTGCCAGCAGCTTCCTGGGGTTAGCATCCTACGAGCAGTACTTC	CASSFLGLASYEQYF
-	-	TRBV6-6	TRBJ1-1	TGTGCCAGCAGTTACAACCAGGGTAACACTGAAGCTTTCTTT	CASSYNQGNTEAFF
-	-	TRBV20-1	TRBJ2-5	TGCAGTGCTAGACGCCAAGAGACCCAGTACTTC	CSARRQETQYF
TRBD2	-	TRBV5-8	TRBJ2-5	TGTGCCAGCAGCTTGGTGGGGGGGAGAGAGACCCAGTACTTC	CASSLVGGRETQYF
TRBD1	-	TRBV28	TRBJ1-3	TGTGCCAGCAGTTTGTCCAGGGGGCTAGGAAACACCATATATTTT	CASSLSRGLGNTIYF
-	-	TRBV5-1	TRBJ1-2	TGCGCCAGCAGCTCGACCCCCGGAATAGATGGCTACACCTTC	CASSSTPGIDGYTF
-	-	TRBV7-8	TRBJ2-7	TGTGCCAGCAGCTTAGTGCGCGAGCGGGCCTACGAGCAGTACTTC	CASSLVRERAYEQYF
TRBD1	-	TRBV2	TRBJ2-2	TGTGCCAGCAACCTAGAGCCGGGACAGGGAATTACCGGGGAGCTGTTTTTT	CASNLEPGQGITGELFF
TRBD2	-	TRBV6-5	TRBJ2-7	TGTGCCAGCAGTTATTCGGGGGGACCCTACGAGCAGTACTTC	CASSYSGGPYEQYF
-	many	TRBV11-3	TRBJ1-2	TGTGCCAGCAGCTTGAGGGAAGGCAGCTATGGCTACACCTTC	CASSLREGSYGYTF
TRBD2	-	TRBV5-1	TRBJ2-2	TGCGCCAGCAGCTCGGGACTAGCGCCCGGGGAGCTGTTTTTT	CASSSGLAPGELFF
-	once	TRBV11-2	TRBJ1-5	TGTGCCAGCAGCTTAGATGGGCCCAGTCAGCCCCAGCATTTT	CASSLDGPSQPQHF
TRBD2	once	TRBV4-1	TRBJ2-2	TGCGCCAGCAGCCAACCCTTGCGGGGGGCCGAGACCGGGGAGCTGTTTTTT	CASSQPLRGAETGELFF
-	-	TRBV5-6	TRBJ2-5	TGTGCCAGCAGCTCCCTGGACTATTTCCAAGAGACCCAGTACTTC	CASSSLDYFQETQYF
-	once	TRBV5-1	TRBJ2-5	TGCGCCAGCAGCTTGTCCCCAGCCCAAGAGACCCAGTACTTC	CASSLSPAQETQYF
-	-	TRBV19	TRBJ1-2	TGTGCCAGTAGTATAGCCCCAGGGCCAAGCTCTGGGTTGTACACCTTC	CASSIAPGPSSGLYTF
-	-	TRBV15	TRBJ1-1	TGTGCCACCAGCAGAGATCATCGGGCTCAGAACACTGAAGCTTTCTTT	CATSRDHRAQNTEAFF
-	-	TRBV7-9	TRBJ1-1	TGTGCCAGCAGCTTAGGGGGGTGGGCTGAAGCTTTCTTT	CASSLGGWAEAFF
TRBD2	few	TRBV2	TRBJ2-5	TGTGCCACCGGACTAGTCAGAGAGACCCAGTACTTC	CATGLVRETQYF
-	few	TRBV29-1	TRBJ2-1	TGCAGCGTTGCTGCCGTGGGCAGCGATGAGCAGTTCTTC	CSVAAVGSDEQFF
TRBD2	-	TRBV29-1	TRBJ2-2	TGCAGCGTTCTCTCGAGCGGGCGGGAGGCAACCGGGGAGCTGTTTTTT	CSVLSSGREATGELFF
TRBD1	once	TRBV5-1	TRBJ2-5	TGCGCCAGCGGTCCTACAGGGGGCCAAGAGACCCAGTACTTC	CASGPTGGQETQYF
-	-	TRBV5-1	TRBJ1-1	TGCGCCAGCAGCCGCTCGGGGGCAGGGATGAACACTGAAGCTTTCTTT	CASSRSGAGMNTEAFF
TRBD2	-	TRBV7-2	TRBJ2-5	TGTGCCAGCAGCCAAGGATTAGCGGGCGTCACGGAGACCCAGTACTTC	CASSQGLAGVTETQYF
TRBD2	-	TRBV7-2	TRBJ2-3	TGTGCCAGCAGCTTGGGACTAGCAGCAGATACGCAGTATTTT	CASSLGLAADTQYF
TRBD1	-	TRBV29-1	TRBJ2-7	TGCAGCGTTACCCAGGGACAGGGGGGAGACGAGCAGTACTTC	CSVTQGQGGDEQYF
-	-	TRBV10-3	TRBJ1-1	TGTGCCATCAGGCGACAGGAGAACACTGAAGCTTTCTTT	CAIRRQENTEAFF
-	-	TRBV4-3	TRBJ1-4	TGCGCCAGCAGCCAAGGCGCTTCCACAACTAATGAAAAACTGTTTTTT	CASSQGASTTNEKLFF
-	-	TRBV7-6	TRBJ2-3	TGTGCCAGCAGCTTAGGTAACCTAGATACGCAGTATTTT	CASSLGNLDTQYF